Listed below are T cell receptor beta chains from one sample, sequenced in a study of shared clonotypes between healthy human individuals. Repertoires were generated with immunoSEQ multiplex PCR, while TCRdb's copy carries only in-frame clones and drops some. Of around 2,000,000 clones in the sample, approximately 94% were seen once. Sequencing was done on a sample of naive CD8+ T cells from PBMCs. Receptor source: a man younger than 35 in good health. Some clones in this sample may be carry-over from other donors' samples. CDR3s include the opening cysteine and the closing phenylalanine or tryptophan. Each record gives: V gene, J gene, D gene, clone size, CDR3 protein, CDR3 DNA. The D gene is left open where the match is weak. Clone size appears in some rows only: once, few, many, or a class for an expanded clone.

v_call: TRBV30
j_call: TRBJ2-3
d_call: -
clone_size: -
cdr3_aa: CAWSVAQPFGDTQYF
cdr3_nt: TGTGCCTGGAGTGTAGCCCAGCCGTTTGGAGATACGCAGTATTTT

v_call: TRBV6-6
j_call: TRBJ1-2
d_call: -
clone_size: -
cdr3_aa: CASSHTGSGYTF
cdr3_nt: TGTGCCAGCAGTCACACAGGGTCTGGCTACACCTTC

v_call: TRBV7-9
j_call: TRBJ1-5
d_call: -
clone_size: -
cdr3_aa: CASSLGVEPQHF
cdr3_nt: TGTGCCAGCAGCTTAGGGGTAGAGCCCCAGCATTTT

v_call: TRBV5-4
j_call: TRBJ2-7
d_call: -
clone_size: -
cdr3_aa: CASSLDPSGVEQYF
cdr3_nt: TGTGCCAGCAGCTTGGACCCCTCGGGGGTTGAGCAGTACTTC

v_call: TRBV27
j_call: TRBJ2-7
d_call: -
clone_size: -
cdr3_aa: CASKAGTYEQYF
cdr3_nt: TGTGCCAGCAAGGCAGGCACCTACGAGCAGTACTTC

v_call: TRBV5-1
j_call: TRBJ2-6
d_call: -
clone_size: -
cdr3_aa: CASSYDPRGVSGANVLTF
cdr3_nt: TGCGCCAGCAGCTACGACCCCAGGGGAGTCTCTGGGGCCAACGTCCTGACTTTC

v_call: TRBV28
j_call: TRBJ1-2
d_call: TRBD1
clone_size: -
cdr3_aa: CASRSRGWVYGYTF
cdr3_nt: TGTGCCAGCAGGAGCAGGGGGTGGGTCTATGGCTACACCTTC

v_call: TRBV29-1
j_call: TRBJ2-7
d_call: TRBD2
clone_size: -
cdr3_aa: CSAVGGEGKLFYEQYF
cdr3_nt: TGCAGCGCCGTCGGCGGGGAGGGTAAGCTGTTCTACGAGCAGTACTTC

v_call: TRBV30
j_call: TRBJ2-1
d_call: TRBD1
clone_size: -
cdr3_aa: CAGGQAYNEQFF
cdr3_nt: TGTGCCGGGGGACAGGCGTACAATGAGCAGTTCTTC

v_call: TRBV7-6
j_call: TRBJ2-3
d_call: -
clone_size: -
cdr3_aa: CASSFTASNTDTQYF
cdr3_nt: TGTGCCAGCAGCTTCACCGCTAGCAACACAGATACGCAGTATTTT

v_call: TRBV20-1
j_call: TRBJ2-2
d_call: -
clone_size: once
cdr3_aa: CSGTSAGELFF
cdr3_nt: TGCAGTGGCACGAGCGCCGGGGAGCTGTTTTTT

v_call: TRBV12-5
j_call: TRBJ2-3
d_call: -
clone_size: -
cdr3_aa: CASGLGQFSTDTQYF
cdr3_nt: TGTGCTAGTGGTTTGGGACAGTTTAGCACAGATACGCAGTATTTT

v_call: TRBV19
j_call: TRBJ1-2
d_call: -
clone_size: once
cdr3_aa: CASSISGTNYGYTF
cdr3_nt: TGTGCCAGTAGTATTTCGGGGACTAACTATGGCTACACCTTC

v_call: TRBV5-6
j_call: TRBJ1-4
d_call: TRBD1
clone_size: -
cdr3_aa: CASSFYRGEKLFF
cdr3_nt: TGTGCCAGCAGCTTTTACAGGGGTGAAAAACTGTTTTTT

v_call: TRBV9
j_call: TRBJ2-3
d_call: -
clone_size: -
cdr3_aa: CASSVFVSDTQYF
cdr3_nt: TGTGCCAGCAGCGTTTTCGTTTCTGATACGCAGTATTTT

v_call: TRBV9
j_call: TRBJ2-2
d_call: -
clone_size: -
cdr3_aa: CASSVEVRNTGELFF
cdr3_nt: TGTGCCAGCAGCGTAGAGGTCCGGAACACCGGGGAGCTGTTTTTT

v_call: TRBV27
j_call: TRBJ2-7
d_call: -
clone_size: -
cdr3_aa: CASSLRGASYEQYF
cdr3_nt: TGTGCCAGCAGTTTAAGGGGTGCTTCCTACGAGCAGTACTTC

v_call: TRBV27
j_call: TRBJ2-3
d_call: -
clone_size: few
cdr3_aa: CASRSTDTQYF
cdr3_nt: TGTGCCAGCAGGAGCACAGATACGCAGTATTTT

v_call: TRBV2
j_call: TRBJ2-5
d_call: -
clone_size: -
cdr3_aa: CASSDERWETQYF
cdr3_nt: TGTGCCAGCAGTGATGAGAGGTGGGAGACCCAGTACTTC

v_call: TRBV2
j_call: TRBJ1-5
d_call: -
clone_size: -
cdr3_aa: CASSEYGGGGNQPQHF
cdr3_nt: TGTGCCAGCAGTGAATACGGGGGAGGGGGCAATCAGCCCCAGCATTTT

v_call: TRBV29-1
j_call: TRBJ2-1
d_call: TRBD2
clone_size: -
cdr3_aa: CSVEAPLLGGGANEQFF
cdr3_nt: TGCAGCGTTGAAGCCCCGTTGCTCGGCGGGGGGGCCAATGAGCAGTTCTTC

v_call: TRBV15
j_call: TRBJ1-2
d_call: -
clone_size: -
cdr3_aa: CATSRNRASNYGYTF
cdr3_nt: TGTGCCACCAGCAGAAACCGGGCATCTAACTATGGCTACACCTTC

v_call: TRBV19
j_call: TRBJ2-2
d_call: -
clone_size: -
cdr3_aa: CASISGAGELFF
cdr3_nt: TGTGCCAGTATATCAGGAGCCGGGGAGCTGTTTTTT

v_call: TRBV11-2
j_call: TRBJ1-1
d_call: -
clone_size: -
cdr3_aa: CASSSREAMNTEAFF
cdr3_nt: TGTGCCAGCAGCTCCAGAGAGGCGATGAACACTGAAGCTTTCTTT

v_call: TRBV7-9
j_call: TRBJ2-2
d_call: -
clone_size: once
cdr3_aa: CASSMIFWYGGELFF
cdr3_nt: TGTGCCAGCAGCATGATCTTTTGGTATGGCGGGGAGCTGTTTTTT

v_call: TRBV30
j_call: TRBJ1-5
d_call: -
clone_size: once
cdr3_aa: CAWSVAGGQPQHF
cdr3_nt: TGTGCCTGGAGTGTGGCAGGAGGTCAGCCCCAGCATTTT

v_call: TRBV11-2
j_call: TRBJ2-1
d_call: TRBD2
clone_size: -
cdr3_aa: CASSLVTGGRYNEQFF
cdr3_nt: TGTGCCAGCAGCTTAGTGACGGGAGGGCGCTACAATGAGCAGTTCTTC

v_call: TRBV10-3
j_call: TRBJ2-1
d_call: TRBD2
clone_size: -
cdr3_aa: CAISESWREFFF
cdr3_nt: TGTGCCATCAGTGAGTCCTGGCGGGAGTTTTTCTTC

v_call: TRBV7-9
j_call: TRBJ2-5
d_call: TRBD2
clone_size: -
cdr3_aa: CASSQATSEVETQYF
cdr3_nt: TGTGCCAGCAGCCAAGCGACTAGCGAAGTAGAGACCCAGTACTTC

v_call: TRBV7-9
j_call: TRBJ1-1
d_call: -
clone_size: -
cdr3_aa: CASSRRNTEAFF
cdr3_nt: TGTGCCAGCAGCCGACGGAACACTGAAGCTTTCTTT

v_call: TRBV5-1
j_call: TRBJ2-7
d_call: TRBD2
clone_size: -
cdr3_aa: CASSLAVRGDTYEQYF
cdr3_nt: TGCGCCAGCAGCTTGGCTGTCCGGGGGGATACCTACGAGCAGTACTTC

v_call: TRBV28
j_call: TRBJ1-1
d_call: -
clone_size: -
cdr3_aa: CASSLAPRNTEAFF
cdr3_nt: TGTGCCAGCAGTTTGGCCCCCAGGAACACTGAAGCTTTCTTT

v_call: TRBV19
j_call: TRBJ2-3
d_call: TRBD2
clone_size: -
cdr3_aa: CASSPGTRLTDTQYF
cdr3_nt: TGTGCCAGTAGTCCCGGGACTAGACTCACAGATACGCAGTATTTT

v_call: TRBV30
j_call: TRBJ2-2
d_call: -
clone_size: once
cdr3_aa: CAWSGGVGGELFF
cdr3_nt: TGTGCCTGGAGTGGGGGTGTTGGCGGGGAGCTGTTTTTT

v_call: TRBV2
j_call: TRBJ1-1
d_call: -
clone_size: -
cdr3_aa: CASSKGGMNTEAFF
cdr3_nt: TGTGCCAGCAGTAAGGGGGGTATGAACACTGAAGCTTTCTTT

v_call: TRBV28
j_call: TRBJ1-1
d_call: TRBD1
clone_size: once
cdr3_aa: CASSTPRQGDTEAFF
cdr3_nt: TGTGCCAGCAGTACCCCACGACAGGGTGATACTGAAGCTTTCTTT

v_call: TRBV28
j_call: TRBJ2-3
d_call: TRBD2
clone_size: -
cdr3_aa: CASSPRTSGRAQTDTQYF
cdr3_nt: TGTGCCAGCAGTCCCAGGACTAGCGGGAGGGCCCAGACAGATACGCAGTATTTT

v_call: TRBV10-1
j_call: TRBJ2-7
d_call: -
clone_size: -
cdr3_aa: CASSDRVGGREQYF
cdr3_nt: TGCGCCAGCAGTGACCGGGTCGGAGGGCGGGAGCAGTACTTC

v_call: TRBV27
j_call: TRBJ2-3
d_call: TRBD1
clone_size: -
cdr3_aa: CASSPMRLRGPWDTQYF
cdr3_nt: TGTGCCAGCTCCCCTATGCGGCTCAGGGGGCCGTGGGATACGCAGTATTTT

v_call: TRBV7-3
j_call: TRBJ2-3
d_call: -
clone_size: -
cdr3_aa: CASSSLGGADTQYF
cdr3_nt: TGTGCCAGCAGCTCCCTAGGGGGTGCAGATACGCAGTATTTT

v_call: TRBV7-3
j_call: TRBJ2-3
d_call: -
clone_size: -
cdr3_aa: CASSLTRGPSGTDTQYF
cdr3_nt: TGTGCCAGCAGCTTAACGAGGGGGCCTAGCGGCACAGATACGCAGTATTTT

v_call: TRBV9
j_call: TRBJ1-2
d_call: TRBD1
clone_size: -
cdr3_aa: CASSVDSQGADYGYTF
cdr3_nt: TGTGCCAGCAGCGTAGACTCCCAGGGGGCAGACTATGGCTACACCTTC

v_call: TRBV7-3
j_call: TRBJ2-1
d_call: TRBD2
clone_size: once
cdr3_aa: CASSLSAGLVYNEQFF
cdr3_nt: TGTGCCAGCAGCTTAAGTGCGGGACTAGTATACAATGAGCAGTTCTTC

v_call: TRBV10-3
j_call: TRBJ2-7
d_call: -
clone_size: -
cdr3_aa: CAISEYDRSISYEQYF
cdr3_nt: TGTGCCATCAGTGAGTATGACAGGTCGATCTCCTACGAGCAGTACTTC